These 31 T cell receptor beta chains were sequenced from one sample in a study of radiation and T cells in renal cell carcinoma. Sequencing was performed with immunoSEQ multiplex PCR; in TCRdb, only in-frame clones are kept and a portion is missing. Of some 130,000 clones listed, 70% to 90% are singletons. The sample's time point: blood 2 weeks post-SBRT. Treatment described: 15 Gy SBRT to primary tumor, nephrectomy 4 weeks later. The material was blood, obtained from a patient whose treatment included radiotherapy and nephrectomy. Receptor source: a woman between 65 and 79 years old with renal cell carcinoma.

The rearrangement joins TRBV2 to TRBJ1-6; possibly TRBD1 for D (5 bases). Between the trimmed V and J ends, which lost 6 bases and 7 bases, there was a span of 16 bases. Germline values: CDR1 SNHLY, CDR2 FYNNEI. The CDR3 length is 15 residues. This CDR3 is CASSSGGAWNSPLHF. CDR3 nucleotide sequence: TGTGCCAGCAGCTCGGGTGGGGCGTGGAATTCACCCCTCCACTTT.

The rearrangement links TRBV7-9 to TRBJ1-2; TRBD1 might be the D (6 bases). Germline loops: CDR1 SEHNR, CDR2 FQNEAQ (reference sequence). V lost 5 bases, J lost 4 bases, and 14 bases lay in between. This CDR3 region has 14 residues. CDR3 amino acids: CASSRTEILYGYTF. CDR3 DNA sequence: TGTGCCAGCAGCCGGACAGAGATCCTCTATGGCTACACCTTC.

The chain links TRBV7-2 to TRBJ1-2; TRBD1 matches at 7 bases. Trimming removed 5 bases from V and 13 bases from J; junction bases left unmatched: 7. Germline V gene sequence: CDR1 SGHTA, CDR2 FQGNSA. The CDR3 covers 11 residues. The CDR3 loop is CASSPTGVATF. CDR3 DNA sequence: TGTGCCAGCAGCCCTACAGGGGTTGCCACCTTC.

The chain links TRBV28 to TRBJ2-3; TRBD2 might be the D (6 bases). The CDR3 extends over 14 amino acids. Germline CDR1 and CDR2: MDHEN and SYDVKM. Trimming removed 10 bases from V and 0 bases from J, with 14 bases in between. CDR3 in DNA: TGTGCCACTGGAGGCGGGGTGAGCACAGATACGCAGTATTTT. It specifies CATGGGVSTDTQYF.

The gene calls are TRBV21-1 and TRBJ1-2; the table names TRBD1, a call not compared with the DNA. TRBV21-1 is reported as a pseudogene. The CDR3 sequence is 14 residues long. This CDR3 is CASSNQDRLYGYTF. The CDR3, as DNA: TGTGCCAGCAGCAATCAGGACAGACTCTATGGCTACACCTTC.

The V call is TRBV7-2, the J call TRBJ2-3, with TRBD2 matching 8 bases. J was trimmed by 3 bases and V by 3 bases; bases with no gene match: 8. CDR3 length: 16 amino acids. CDR1 and CDR2 (germline): SGHTA, FQGNSA. The CDR3 spells CASSLGQRGTTDTQYF. Here the CDR3 DNA reads TGTGCCAGCAGCTTGGGGCAGCGGGGGACAACAGATACGCAGTATTTT.

The rearrangement links TRBV7-2 to TRBJ2-7, with TRBD1 matching 8 bases. CDR3 length equals 16 residues. Per germline, CDR1 SGHTA and CDR2 FQGNSA. V was clipped by 4 bases and J by 2 bases; unmatched bases: 10. CDR3 coding DNA: TGTGCCAGCAGCTCCAGGGGGCGGAGAAAGACCTACGAGCAGTACTTC. Residues: CASSSRGRRKTYEQYF.

The chain recombines TRBV7-2 with TRBJ1-5; 11 bases are a match to TRBD1. The V gene end was trimmed by 4 bases and the J gene end by 4 bases; junction bases not matched to a gene: 15. Germline CDR1 SGHTA, CDR2 FQGNSA. The CDR3 extends over 19 amino acids. This chain's CDR3 is CASSSTGTGGFGGNQPQHF. The CDR3 DNA sequence: TGTGCCAGCAGCTCCACCGGGACAGGGGGTTTCGGAGGTAATCAGCCCCAGCATTTT.

This clone has a single count. CDR3 nucleotides: TGCGCCAGCAGCCAAGATGACAGGATGAGCGGCTACACCTTC. This gives the protein CASSQDDRMSGYTF. The chain is built from TRBV4-3 and TRBJ1-2, with a possible D match to TRBD1 (6 bases). V was cut by 0 bases and J by 8 bases, with 13 bases left in between. The CDR3 is 14 residues long. Germline-derived CDR1 and CDR2 are LGHNA and YSLEER.

The chain links TRBV6-5 to TRBJ2-1; the D call may be TRBD1 or TRBD2 (5 bases each). The V gene lost 2 bases and the J gene lost 2 bases, with 10 bases spanning the gap. Germline values: CDR1 MNHEY, CDR2 SVGAGI. The CDR3 consists of 15 residues. CDR3 sequence reads: CASSYGGSPYNEQFF. The CDR3 DNA is TGTGCCAGCAGTTACGGGGGATCCCCCTACAATGAGCAGTTCTTC.

V usage is TRBV6-1 and J usage is TRBJ2-7, with D possibly TRBD1 on 5 matching bases. Germline CDR1 and CDR2: MNHNS and SASEGT. With 2 bases removed from V and 2 bases from J, the gap between germline ends came to 10 bases. The CDR3 spans 14 residues. CDR3: CASSERQHTYEQYF. CDR3 nucleotide sequence: TGTGCCAGCAGTGAAAGACAGCATACCTACGAGCAGTACTTC.

This clone occurred once. The chain couples TRBV27 to TRBJ2-3, with D possibly being TRBD2 (5 bases). V lost 3 bases and J lost 4, with 14 bases in between. The germline V gene has CDR1 MNHEY and CDR2 SMNVEV (reference sequence). There are 15 residues in the CDR3. CDR3 loop: CASSFRAGQADTQYF. The CDR3 DNA reads as TGTGCCAGCAGTTTCCGGGCGGGTCAGGCAGATACGCAGTATTTT.

The rearrangement links TRBV6-6 to TRBJ1-1, with D perhaps matching TRBD1 (5 bases). The ends were cut back, 4 bases at V and 11 bases at J, with 17 bases in the middle. The CDR3 has 13 amino acids. Germline values: CDR1 MNHNY, CDR2 SVGAGI (reference sequence). The CDR3 DNA reads as TGTGCCAGCAGTTTGAGTGGGTCAGGGAGTGCTTTCTTT. Translating gives CASSLSGSGSAFF.

The chain uses TRBV5-1 and TRBJ2-5; 8 bases line up with TRBD2. Germline V gene lookup returns CDR1 SGHRS and CDR2 YFSETQ. The CDR3 covers 15 residues. V shed 2 bases and J 3 bases; nucleotides not matched to a gene: 6. This chain's CDR3 is CASSFGAGVEETQYF. The CDR3 nucleotides read TGCGCCAGCAGCTTCGGAGCGGGGGTAGAAGAGACCCAGTACTTC. Supplemented by reference TRBV5-1 and TRBJ2-5, the full variable domain reads KAGVTQTPRYLIKTRGQQVTLSCSPISGHRSVSWYQQTPGQGLQFLFEYFSETQRNKGNFPGRFSGRQFSNSRSEMNVSTLELGDSALYLCASSFGAGVEETQYFGPGTRLLVL.

The table lists this clone with a count of one. The chain is built from TRBV6-4 and TRBJ1-2; D is unresolved. This CDR3 has 13 amino acids. Germline V gives CDR1 MRHNA, CDR2 SNTAGT. V lost 4 bases and J lost 4, with 10 bases in between. The CDR3: CASSGARSYGYTF. CDR3 nucleotide sequence: TGTGCCAGCAGTGGGGCTCGAAGCTATGGCTACACCTTC.

This clone was observed a few times. The chain carries TRBV7-9 and TRBJ1-1; no clear D. The V end was cut by 5 bases, the J end by 0 bases, with 13 bases between. Germline CDR1 is SEHNR and CDR2 is FQNEAQ (reference sequence). The length of the CDR3 is 15 residues. The DNA for the CDR3 is TGTGCCAGCAGCAACCACGGAGCCCTGAACACTGAAGCTTTCTTT. Translation: CASSNHGALNTEAFF.

The V and J genes are TRBV19 and TRBJ1-1; D perhaps matches TRBD1 (5 bases). Germline V gives CDR1 LNHDA, CDR2 SQIVND (reference sequence). Trimming left V 5 bases short and J 2 bases short, with 15 bases between. The CDR3 sequence is 15 residues long. CDR3 nucleotides: TGTGCCAGTAGTCTGACAGACCCGTCTAACACTGAAGCTTTCTTT. Translation gives CASSLTDPSNTEAFF.

This chain joins TRBV29-1 and TRBJ1-2; 9 bases match TRBD1. Losses at the gene ends were 5 bases for V and 8 bases for J; bases not matched to a gene: 6. The germline gives CDR1 SQVTM, CDR2 ANQGSEA. The CDR3 loop spans 12 amino acids. CDR3 loop: CSVNRGREGYTF. The CDR3 DNA follows: TGCAGCGTTAACAGGGGGCGGGAAGGCTACACCTTC. Full variable domain (outside the CDR3, taken from reference TRBV29-1 and TRBJ1-2): SAVISQKPSRDICQRGTSLTIQCQVDSQVTMMFWYRQQPGQSLTLIATANQGSEATYESGFVIDKFPISRPNLTFSTLTVSNMSPEDSSIYLCSVNRGREGYTFGSGTRLTVV.

This clone has more than one count but fewer than ten. The V and J genes are TRBV27 and TRBJ1-1; tentative D call: TRBD1 (5 bases). The CDR3 is 14 amino acids. Germline lookup yields CDR1 MNHEY and CDR2 SMNVEV (reference sequence). The ends were cut back, 7 bases at V and 4 bases at J, with 16 bases in the middle. CDR3 sequence (DNA): TGTGCCAGCACTGGTGGGGGTTCGGGCACTGAAGCTTTCTTT. Encoded protein: CASTGGGSGTEAFF.

The V call is TRBV28, the J call TRBJ2-7; perhaps TRBD2 as D (6 bases). The V gene's germline CDR1 is MDHEN and CDR2 SYDVKM. This CDR3 has 14 residues. V was shortened by 3 bases and J by 4 bases, with 13 bases between the two germline ends. The CDR3 sequence: CASSFLGAGYEQYF. DNA for the CDR3: TGTGCCAGCAGTTTTCTGGGAGCGGGTTACGAGCAGTACTTC.

This clone was seen only a few times. The V call is TRBV20-1, the J call TRBJ2-7; D unresolved. Germline V gene data show CDR1 as DFQATT and CDR2 as SNEGSKA (reference sequence). The V and J ends lost 0 bases and 9 bases respectively, with 9 bases between them. The CDR3 length is 11 residues. The CDR3 loop reads CSARELTGQYF. The CDR3 region has the DNA TGCAGTGCTAGAGAGCTCACCGGGCAGTACTTC.

The count of this clone is one. The V gene is TRBV6-1, the J gene TRBJ1-1, with D unclear. The V end lost 6 bases, the J end lost 8 bases, and 16 bases lay between the germline ends. The CDR3 consists of 13 residues. The V gene's germline CDR1 is MNHNS and CDR2 SASEGT. The CDR3 coding sequence is TGTGCCAGCAGCCGCGATCCGGGCGACGAAGCTTTCTTT. Amino acids: CASSRDPGDEAFF.

This chain connects TRBV19 to TRBJ1-5; D not certain. This CDR3 has 15 amino acids. CDR1 and CDR2 (germline): LNHDA, SQIVND (reference sequence). The V end was cut by 2 bases, the J end by 0 bases, with 8 bases between. The CDR3: CASSIFGLSNQPQHF. The CDR3 DNA sequence: TGTGCCAGTAGTATATTCGGTCTTAGCAATCAGCCCCAGCATTTT.

This sequence joins TRBV4-1 and TRBJ1-2; tentatively, D is TRBD1 (6 bases). The CDR3 spans 16 residues. Trimming cost V 5 bases and J 2 bases, with 18 bases left between them. The germline CDR1 and CDR2 sequences are MGHRA and YSYEKL. The CDR3 here is CASSTPSGTLNYGYTF. In DNA form, the CDR3 reads TGCGCCAGCAGCACGCCCTCCGGGACACTGAACTATGGCTACACCTTC.

The chain carries TRBV30 and TRBJ1-1; no definite D call. The CDR3 is made up of 14 amino acids. The V and J ends lost 2 bases and 4 bases respectively, with 14 bases between them. Per the germline V gene, CDR1 is GTSNPN and CDR2 is SVGIG (reference sequence). CDR3 amino acids: CAWSYSPGPTEAFF. CDR3 sequence (DNA): TGTGCCTGGAGTTACAGCCCTGGGCCCACTGAAGCTTTCTTT.

The gene calls are TRBV11-3 and TRBJ1-1; D might be TRBD1 (5 bases). The CDR3 has 13 residues. V was shortened by 8 bases and J by 10 bases, with 20 bases between the two germline ends. CDR1 and CDR2 (germline): SGHNT, YENEEA. CDR3 in DNA: TGTGCCAGCGCGGCACAAGGGGTAAATGGAGCTTTCTTT. Translation: CASAAQGVNGAFF. The full variable domain, its missing parts supplied by reference TRBV11-3 and TRBJ1-1, is EAGVVQSPRYKIIEKKQPVAFWCNPISGHNTLYWYLQNLGQGPELLIRYENEEAVDDSQLPKDRFSAERLKGVDSTLKIQPAELGDSAVYLCASAAQGVNGAFFGQGTRLTVV.

The chain carries TRBV13 and TRBJ1-5; the D is unclear. Trimming removed 5 bases from V and 3 bases from J, with 11 bases in between. The CDR3 covers 14 residues. Germline values: CDR1 PRHDT, CDR2 FYEKMQ (reference sequence). The DNA for the CDR3 is TGTGCCAGCAGCCCCGGTCAGTTCAATCAGCCCCAGCATTTT. Protein sequence: CASSPGQFNQPQHF.

The V call is TRBV7-2, the J call TRBJ1-5; D not certain. The CDR3 runs 14 residues. Between the trimmed V and J ends, which lost 3 bases and 3 bases, there was a span of 9 bases. Germline CDR1 SGHTA, CDR2 FQGNSA. CDR3 coding DNA: TGTGCCAGCAGCTTGGACTTCAACAATCAGCCCCAGCATTTT. This sequence encodes CASSLDFNNQPQHF.

The chain recombines TRBV30 with TRBJ1-2; D gene unclear. Germline-derived CDR1 and CDR2 are GTSNPN and SVGIG (reference sequence). V lost 0 bases, J lost 1 base, and 6 bases lay in between. The CDR3 is made up of 13 amino acids. As DNA, the CDR3 is TGTGCCTGGAGTGTGCAGATTAACTATGGCTACACCTTC. Translating it yields CAWSVQINYGYTF.

This rearrangement joins TRBV30 to TRBJ2-2, with D tentatively TRBD2 (6 bases). The germline V gene encodes CDR1 GTSNPN and CDR2 SVGIG (reference sequence). V lost 4 bases, J lost 1 base, and 10 bases lay in between. The CDR3 is 14 amino acids. CDR3 in amino acids: CAWTGTLNTGELFF. The DNA for the CDR3 is TGTGCCTGGACTGGGACTTTGAACACCGGGGAGCTGTTTTTT.

This chain uses TRBV20-1 with TRBJ1-5; D call uncertain. Germline V gene data show CDR1 as DFQATT and CDR2 as SNEGSKA (reference sequence). The CDR3 totals 11 residues. Between the trimmed V and J ends, which lost 0 bases and 9 bases, there was a span of 6 bases. The CDR3 DNA follows: TGCAGTGCTAGAGACCAAGGGCCCCAGCATTTT. Translated, it gives CSARDQGPQHF.